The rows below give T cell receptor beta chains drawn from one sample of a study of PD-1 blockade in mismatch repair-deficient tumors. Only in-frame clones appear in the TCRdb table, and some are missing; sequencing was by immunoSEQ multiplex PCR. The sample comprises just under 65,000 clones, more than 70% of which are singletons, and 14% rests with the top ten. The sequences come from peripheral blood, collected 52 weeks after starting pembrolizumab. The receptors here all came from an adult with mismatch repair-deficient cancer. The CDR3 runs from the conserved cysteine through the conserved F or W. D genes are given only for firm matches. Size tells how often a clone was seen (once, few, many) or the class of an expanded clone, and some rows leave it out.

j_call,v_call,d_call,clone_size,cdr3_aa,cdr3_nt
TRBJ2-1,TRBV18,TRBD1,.,CASSPPGTGGLNEQFF,TGTGCCAGCTCACCACCGGGGACAGGGGGACTGAATGAGCAGTTCTTC
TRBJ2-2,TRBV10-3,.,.,CAIRQGSGELFF,TGTGCCATCAGGCAGGGGTCCGGGGAGCTGTTTTTT
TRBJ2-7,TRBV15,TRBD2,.,CATSAGGPNEQYF,TGTGCCACCAGTGCGGGAGGGCCGAACGAGCAGTACTTC
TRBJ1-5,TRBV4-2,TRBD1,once,CASSPDRVHQPQHF,TGTGCCAGCAGCCCCGACAGGGTACATCAGCCCCAGCATTTT
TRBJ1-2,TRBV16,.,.,CASSPSGAPYGYTF,TGTGCCAGCAGCCCCTCCGGGGCCCCATATGGCTACACCTTC
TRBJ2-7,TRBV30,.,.,CALTLASFEQYF,TGTGCCTTGACCTTAGCAAGTTTCGAGCAGTACTTC
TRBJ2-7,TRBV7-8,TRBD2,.,CASSLAGRIISYEQYF,TGTGCCAGCAGCTTAGCCGGGAGGATTATCTCCTACGAGCAGTACTTC
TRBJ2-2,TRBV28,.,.,CASSFDEGSGELFF,TGTGCCAGCAGTTTCGACGAGGGGTCCGGGGAGCTGTTTTTT
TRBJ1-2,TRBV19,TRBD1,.,CASSPGTGGGYTF,TGTGCCAGTAGCCCCGGGACAGGTGGTGGCTACACCTTC
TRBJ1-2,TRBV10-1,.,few,CASKPPGDGRYGYTF,TGCGCCAGCAAGCCTCCAGGGGATGGTCGCTATGGCTACACCTTC
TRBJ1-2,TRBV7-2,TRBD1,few,CASSYRGEGYTF,TGTGCCAGCAGCTACAGGGGGGAGGGCTACACCTTC
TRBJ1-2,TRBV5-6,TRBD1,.,CASSLAGQPSDGYTF,TGTGCCAGCAGCTTGGCGGGACAGCCATCCGACGGCTACACCTTC
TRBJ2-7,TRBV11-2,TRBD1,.,CASSLRQGNEQYF,TGTGCCAGCAGCCTAAGACAGGGGAACGAGCAGTACTTC
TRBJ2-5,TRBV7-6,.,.,CASSSARWRGTQYF,TGTGCCAGCAGCTCCGCACGATGGCGAGGGACCCAGTACTTC
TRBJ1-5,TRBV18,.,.,CASSPNIRAPGQPQHF,TGTGCCAGCTCACCAAATATACGGGCCCCGGGTCAGCCCCAGCATTTT
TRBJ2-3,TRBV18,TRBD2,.,CASSINTASGRSTDTQYF,TGTGCCAGCTCAATTAATACCGCTAGCGGGAGGTCGACAGATACGCAGTATTTT
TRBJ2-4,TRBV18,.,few,CASSPSREIQYF,TGTGCCAGCTCACCGTCCAGGGAGATTCAGTACTTC
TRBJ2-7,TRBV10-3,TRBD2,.,CAISERRLAYEQYF,TGTGCCATCAGTGAGCGGAGACTAGCGTACGAGCAGTACTTC
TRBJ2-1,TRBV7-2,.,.,CASSIWGGGRIDEQFF,TGTGCCAGCAGCATATGGGGGGGCGGGAGAATCGATGAGCAGTTCTTC
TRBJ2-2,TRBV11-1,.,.,CASRSGASGRWTGELFF,TGTGCCAGCCGATCAGGGGCTAGCGGCCGTTGGACCGGGGAGCTGTTTTTT
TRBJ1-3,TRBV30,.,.,CAFRQGNTIYF,TGTGCCTTCAGACAAGGAAACACCATATATTTT
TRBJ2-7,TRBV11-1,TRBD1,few,CASSSGTGGLGEQYF,TGTGCCAGCAGCTCCGGGACAGGGGGCCTAGGCGAGCAGTACTTC
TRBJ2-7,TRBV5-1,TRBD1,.,CASSVSPGQGAYEQYF,TGCGCCAGCAGCGTGTCTCCGGGACAGGGAGCCTACGAGCAGTACTTC
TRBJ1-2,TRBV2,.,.,CASRMGVYGYTF,TGTGCCAGCAGGATGGGGGTCTATGGCTACACCTTC
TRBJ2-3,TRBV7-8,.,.,CASSLMSGRGRGTDTQYF,TGTGCCAGCAGCTTAATGTCTGGCCGGGGGCGGGGCACAGATACGCAGTATTTT
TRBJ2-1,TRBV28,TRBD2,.,CASNSPAPGGREAGYNEQFF,TGTGCCAGCAACTCGCCAGCGCCGGGGGGGCGGGAGGCAGGGTACAATGAGCAGTTCTTC
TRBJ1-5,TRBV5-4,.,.,CASSLDNQPQHF,TGTGCCAGCAGCTTGGATAATCAGCCCCAGCATTTT
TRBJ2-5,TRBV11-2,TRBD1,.,CASSPPGQGKETQYF,TGTGCCAGCAGCCCGCCGGGACAGGGAAAAGAGACCCAGTACTTC
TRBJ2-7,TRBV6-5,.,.,CASSYRAGSYEQYF,TGTGCCAGCAGTTATAGGGCGGGGTCCTACGAGCAGTACTTC
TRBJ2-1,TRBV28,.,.,CASSSPSEGVDYNEQFF,TGTGCCAGCAGTTCACCCAGTGAAGGGGTGGACTACAATGAGCAGTTCTTC
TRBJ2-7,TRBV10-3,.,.,CAIKGDGTETYEQYF,TGTGCCATCAAGGGCGACGGGACGGAAACCTACGAGCAGTACTTC
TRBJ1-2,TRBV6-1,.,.,CAIQGGRTNYGYTF,TGTGCCATCCAAGGAGGACGGACCAACTATGGCTACACCTTC
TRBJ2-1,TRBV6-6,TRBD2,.,CASSYGTSGPYNEQFF,TGTGCCAGCAGTTACGGGACTAGCGGGCCGTACAATGAGCAGTTCTTC
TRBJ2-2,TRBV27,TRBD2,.,CASSATRLAGGTGELFF,TGTGCCAGCAGTGCGACGCGACTAGCGGGAGGCACCGGGGAGCTGTTTTTT
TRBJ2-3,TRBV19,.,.,CASSIDPRGLGTDTQYF,TGTGCCAGTAGTATAGACCCCCGGGGGCTAGGCACAGATACGCAGTATTTT
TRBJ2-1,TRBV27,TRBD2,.,CASSSLFGRRNEQFF,TGTGCCAGCAGTTCCCTATTCGGGAGGAGGAATGAGCAGTTCTTC
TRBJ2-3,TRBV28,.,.,CASSLSGGWGGRADTQYF,TGTGCCAGCAGTTTATCGGGCGGTTGGGGCGGAAGGGCTGATACGCAGTATTTT
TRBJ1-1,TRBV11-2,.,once,CASSLGKAGSGTEAFF,TGTGCCAGCAGCTTAGGGAAAGCGGGCTCGGGCACTGAAGCTTTCTTT
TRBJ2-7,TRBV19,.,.,CATSRDETYEQYF,TGTGCCACCTCCCGGGACGAAACCTACGAGCAGTACTTC
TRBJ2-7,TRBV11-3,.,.,CATSEGHEQYF,TGTGCCACCAGTGAAGGCCACGAGCAGTACTTC
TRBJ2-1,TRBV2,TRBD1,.,CASSGGQVPYNEQFF,TGTGCCAGCAGTGGGGGACAGGTCCCCTACAATGAGCAGTTCTTC